This TCR beta chain originates from a study of blood T cell repertoires in COVID-19. This CDR3 has 14 residues. Germline assignment: CDR1 LGHDT and CDR2 YNNKEL (reference sequence). Losses at the gene ends were 2 bases for V and 5 bases for J; bases not matched to a gene: 3. Using immunoSEQ multiplex PCR, the repertoire was profiled, and TCRdb retains in-frame clones only, with some absent. The repertoire consists of 150,000 to 200,000 clones, with more than 65% occurring once and the leading ten covering roughly a sixth. The rearrangement joins TRBV3-1 (or the pseudogene TRBV3-2) to TRBJ2-5, with 9 bases lining up with TRBD1. The sequencing input was PBMCs or T cells enriched from blood (not recorded which). This clonotype was obtained from a woman aged 50 to 60 with acute COVID-19. CDR3 bases: TGTGCCAGCAGCCAAACAGGGGGCCCGGAGACCCAGTACTTC. Protein: CASSQTGGPETQYF.